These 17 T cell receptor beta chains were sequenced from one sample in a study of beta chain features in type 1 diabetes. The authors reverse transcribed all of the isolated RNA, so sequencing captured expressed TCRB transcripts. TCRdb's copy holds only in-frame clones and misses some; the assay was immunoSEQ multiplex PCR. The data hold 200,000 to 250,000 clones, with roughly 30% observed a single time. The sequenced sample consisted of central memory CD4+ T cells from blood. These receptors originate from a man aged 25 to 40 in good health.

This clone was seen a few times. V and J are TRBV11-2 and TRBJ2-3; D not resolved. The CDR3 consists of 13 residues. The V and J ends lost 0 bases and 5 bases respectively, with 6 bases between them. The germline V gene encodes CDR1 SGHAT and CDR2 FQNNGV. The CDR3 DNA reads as TGTGCCAGCAGCTTAGATCTGGAAGATACGCAGTATTTT. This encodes CASSLDLEDTQYF. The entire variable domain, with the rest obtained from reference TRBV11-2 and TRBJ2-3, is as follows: EAGVAQSPRYKIIEKRQSVAFWCNPISGHATLYWYQQILGQGPKLLIQFQNNGVVDDSQLPKDRFSAERLKGVDSTLKIQPAKLEDSAVYLCASSLDLEDTQYFGPGTRLTVL.

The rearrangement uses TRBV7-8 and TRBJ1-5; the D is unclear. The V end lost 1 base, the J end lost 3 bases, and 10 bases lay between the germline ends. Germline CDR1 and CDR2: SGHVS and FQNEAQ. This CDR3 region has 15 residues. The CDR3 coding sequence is TGTGCCAGCAGCTTAGGGTCGATACCCAATCAGCCCCAGCATTTT. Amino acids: CASSLGSIPNQPQHF.

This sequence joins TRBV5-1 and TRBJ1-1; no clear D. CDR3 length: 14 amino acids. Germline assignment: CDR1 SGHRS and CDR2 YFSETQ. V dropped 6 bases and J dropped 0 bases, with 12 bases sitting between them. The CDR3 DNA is TGCGCCAGCACTCAGACAACCATGAACACTGAAGCTTTCTTT. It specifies CASTQTTMNTEAFF.

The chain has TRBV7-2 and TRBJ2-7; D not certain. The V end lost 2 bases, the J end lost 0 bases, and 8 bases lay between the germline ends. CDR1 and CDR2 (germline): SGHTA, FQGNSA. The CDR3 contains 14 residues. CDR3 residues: CASSLSGSSYEQYF. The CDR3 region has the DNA TGTGCCAGCAGCTTAAGTGGAAGCTCCTACGAGCAGTACTTC.

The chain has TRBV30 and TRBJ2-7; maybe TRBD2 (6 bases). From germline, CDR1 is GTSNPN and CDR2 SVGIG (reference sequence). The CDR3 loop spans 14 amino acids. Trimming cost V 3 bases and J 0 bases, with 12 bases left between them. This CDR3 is CAWRRGESSYEQYF. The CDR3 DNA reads TGTGCCTGGAGACGCGGGGAGAGCTCCTACGAGCAGTACTTC.

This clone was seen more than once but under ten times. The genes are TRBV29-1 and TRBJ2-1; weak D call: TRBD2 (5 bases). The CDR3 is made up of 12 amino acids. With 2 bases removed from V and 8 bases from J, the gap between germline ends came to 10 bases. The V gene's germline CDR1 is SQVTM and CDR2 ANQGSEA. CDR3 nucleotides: TGCAGCGTTGAACTCCTAGCTGATGAGCAGTTCTTC. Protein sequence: CSVELLADEQFF.

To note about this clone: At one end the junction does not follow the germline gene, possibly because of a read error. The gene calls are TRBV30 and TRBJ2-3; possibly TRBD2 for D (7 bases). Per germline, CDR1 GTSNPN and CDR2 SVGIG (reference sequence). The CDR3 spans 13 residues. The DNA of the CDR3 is TGTGCCTGGGGGGGGGCCAGCAGAGATACGCAGTATTTT. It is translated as CAWGGASRDTQYF.

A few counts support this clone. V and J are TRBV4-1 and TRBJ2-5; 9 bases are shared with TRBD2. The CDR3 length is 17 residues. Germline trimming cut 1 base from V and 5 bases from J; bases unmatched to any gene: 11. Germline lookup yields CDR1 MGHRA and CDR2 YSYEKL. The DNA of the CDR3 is TGCGCCAGCAGCCAAGGGAGCGGGGGGCCTTCCCGGGAGACCCAGTACTTC. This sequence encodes CASSQGSGGPSRETQYF.

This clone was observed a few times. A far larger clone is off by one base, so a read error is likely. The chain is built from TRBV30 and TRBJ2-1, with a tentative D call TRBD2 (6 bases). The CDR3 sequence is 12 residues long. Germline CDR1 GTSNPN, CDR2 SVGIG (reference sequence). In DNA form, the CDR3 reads TGTGCCTGGAGTGTGGTGGCGGGGAAGCAGGTCTTC. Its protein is CAWSVVAGKQVF. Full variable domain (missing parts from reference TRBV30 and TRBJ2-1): SQTIHQWPATLVQPVGSPLSLECTVEGTSNPNLYWYRQAAGRGLQLLFYSVGIGQISSEVPQNLSASRPQDRQFILSSKKLLLSDSGFYLCAWSVVAGKQVFGPGTRLTVL.

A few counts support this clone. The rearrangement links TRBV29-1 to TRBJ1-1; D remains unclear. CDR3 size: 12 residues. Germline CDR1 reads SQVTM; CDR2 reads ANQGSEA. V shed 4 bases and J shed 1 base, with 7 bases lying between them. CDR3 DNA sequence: TGCAGCGTTGCCCGGGGGAACACTGAAGCTTTCTTT. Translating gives CSVARGNTEAFF.

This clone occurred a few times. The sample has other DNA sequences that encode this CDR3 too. The CDR3 loop reads CASSLGGNSYNEQFF. The CDR3 DNA reads TGTGCCAGCAGCTTAGGCGGGAACTCCTACAATGAGCAGTTCTTC. The genes are TRBV7-2 and TRBJ2-1, with D possibly being TRBD2 (6 bases). This CDR3 region has 15 residues. Germline V lookup: CDR1 SGHTA, CDR2 FQGNSA. V lost 1 base and J 0 bases, leaving 7 bases between the germline ends.

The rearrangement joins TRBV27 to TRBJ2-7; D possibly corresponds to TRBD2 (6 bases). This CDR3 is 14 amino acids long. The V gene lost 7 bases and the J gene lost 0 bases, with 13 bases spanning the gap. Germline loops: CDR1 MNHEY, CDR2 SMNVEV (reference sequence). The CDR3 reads CASMEGRSSYEQYF. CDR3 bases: TGTGCCAGCATGGAGGGTAGGAGCTCCTACGAGCAGTACTTC.

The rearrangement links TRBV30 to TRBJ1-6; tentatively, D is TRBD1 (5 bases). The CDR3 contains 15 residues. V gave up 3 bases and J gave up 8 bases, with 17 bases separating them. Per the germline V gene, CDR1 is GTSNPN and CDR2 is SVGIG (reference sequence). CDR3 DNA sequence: TGTGCCTGGAGGACCACGACAGTTTTTTATTCACCCCTCCACTTT. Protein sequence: CAWRTTTVFYSPLHF. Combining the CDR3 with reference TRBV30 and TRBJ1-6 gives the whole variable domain SQTIHQWPATLVQPVGSPLSLECTVEGTSNPNLYWYRQAAGRGLQLLFYSVGIGQISSEVPQNLSASRPQDRQFILSSKKLLLSDSGFYLCAWRTTTVFYSPLHFGNGTRLTVT.

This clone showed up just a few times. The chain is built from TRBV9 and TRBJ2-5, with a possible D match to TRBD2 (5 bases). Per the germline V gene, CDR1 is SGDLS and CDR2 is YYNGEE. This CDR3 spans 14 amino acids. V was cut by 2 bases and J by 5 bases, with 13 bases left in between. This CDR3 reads CASSVGGSIETQYF. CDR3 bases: TGTGCCAGCAGCGTTGGCGGGTCGATCGAGACCCAGTACTTC.

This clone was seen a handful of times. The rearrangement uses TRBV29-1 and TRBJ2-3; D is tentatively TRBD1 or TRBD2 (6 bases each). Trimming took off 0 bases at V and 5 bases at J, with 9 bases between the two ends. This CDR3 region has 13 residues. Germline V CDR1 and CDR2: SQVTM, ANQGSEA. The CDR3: CSVEEGGGDTQYF. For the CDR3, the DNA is TGCAGCGTTGAAGAAGGAGGGGGAGATACGCAGTATTTT.

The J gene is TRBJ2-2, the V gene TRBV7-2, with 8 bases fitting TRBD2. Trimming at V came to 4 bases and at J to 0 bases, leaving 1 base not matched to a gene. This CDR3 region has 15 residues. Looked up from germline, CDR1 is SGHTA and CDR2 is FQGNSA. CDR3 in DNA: TGTGCCAGCAGCTCAGCGGGAGCGAACACCGGGGAGCTGTTTTTT. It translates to CASSSAGANTGELFF.

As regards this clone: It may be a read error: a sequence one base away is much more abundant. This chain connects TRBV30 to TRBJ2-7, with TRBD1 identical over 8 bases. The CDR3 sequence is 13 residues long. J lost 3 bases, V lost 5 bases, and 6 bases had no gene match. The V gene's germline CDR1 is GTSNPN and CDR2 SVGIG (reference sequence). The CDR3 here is CAWGRGRGYEQYF. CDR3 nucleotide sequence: TGTGCCTGGGGCAGGGGGCGTGGCTACGAGCAGTACTTC. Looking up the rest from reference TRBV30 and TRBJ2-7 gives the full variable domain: SQTIHQWPATLVQPVGSPLSLECTVEGTSNPNLYWYRQAAGRGLQLLFYSVGIGQISSEVPQNLSASRPQDRQFILSSKKLLLSDSGFYLCAWGRGRGYEQYFGPGTRLTVT.